Presented here are 4 T cell receptor beta chains from one specimen sequenced in a study of blood T cells in healthy people across ages. For the second PCR, which ran for about 7 to 11 cycles, a sample-barcoded 5' primer and a J-beta primer mix were used. TCRdb re-called the 5' RACE reads through MiXCR, storing one row per CDR3 protein. The sample includes hundreds of thousands of distinct CDR3 sequences, 56% of them seen just once. Source material: blood. The receptors stem from a man aged 35 to 55 in good health.

The chain employs TRBV7-2 and TRBJ1-2; no clear D. The CDR3 covers 16 residues. The V end lost 5 bases, the J end lost 0 bases, and 16 bases lay between the germline ends. Germline lookup yields CDR1 SGHTA and CDR2 FQGNSA. CDR3 in DNA: TGTGCCAGCAGCCGACCGATCGGGGAGCCTAACTATGGCTACACCTTC. Encoded protein: CASSRPIGEPNYGYTF.

The chain recombines TRBV6-1 with TRBJ2-6; perhaps D is TRBD1 or TRBD2 (5 bases each). The CDR3 is 18 residues long. Germline V gives CDR1 MNHNS, CDR2 SASEGT. The V gene lost 0 bases and the J gene lost 0 bases, with 12 bases spanning the gap. The CDR3 sequence: CASSEAGRRFSGANVLTF. DNA of the CDR3: TGTGCCAGCAGTGAAGCGGGACGGAGATTCTCTGGGGCCAACGTCCTGACTTTC.

This clonotype was detected ten times or more. The J gene is TRBJ2-7, the V gene TRBV24-1; 10 nucleotides align to TRBD2. Germline trimming cut 8 bases from V and 3 bases from J; bases unmatched to any gene: 12. The CDR3 extends over 16 amino acids. Germline CDR1 reads KGHDR; CDR2 reads SFDVKD. In DNA form, the CDR3 reads TGTGCCACCATTAGTGACACTAGCGGGGTGATCTACGAGCAGTACTTC. Its protein is CATISDTSGVIYEQYF.

The table lists this clonotype with a few counts. The J gene is TRBJ1-2, the V gene TRBV7-2, with 7 bases lining up with TRBD1. This CDR3 spans 16 amino acids. Germline V lookup: CDR1 SGHTA, CDR2 FQGNSA. The J segment lost 5 bases and the V segment lost 0 bases, leaving 9 bases of the junction unmatched. CDR3 DNA sequence: TGTGCCAGCAGCTTAGCTCCGGGACAGCGTTTATATGGCTACACCTTC. This gives the protein CASSLAPGQRLYGYTF. The full variable domain, completed using reference TRBV7-2 and TRBJ1-2, is GAGVSQSPSNKVTEKGKDVELRCDPISGHTALYWYRQSLGQGLEFLIYFQGNSAPDKSGLPSDRFSAERTGGSVSTLTIQRTQQEDSAVYLCASSLAPGQRLYGYTFGSGTRLTVV.